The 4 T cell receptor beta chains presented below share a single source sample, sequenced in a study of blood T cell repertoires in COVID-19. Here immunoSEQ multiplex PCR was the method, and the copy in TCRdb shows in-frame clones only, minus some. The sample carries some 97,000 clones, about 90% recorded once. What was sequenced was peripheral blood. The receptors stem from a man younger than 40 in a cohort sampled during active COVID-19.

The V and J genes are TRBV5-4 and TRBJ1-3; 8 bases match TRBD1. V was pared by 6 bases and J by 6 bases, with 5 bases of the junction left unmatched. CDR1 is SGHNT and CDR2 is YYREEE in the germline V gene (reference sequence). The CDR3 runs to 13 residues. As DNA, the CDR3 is TGTGCCAGCACAACGGACAGGGTAAACACCATATATTTT. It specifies CASTTDRVNTIYF.

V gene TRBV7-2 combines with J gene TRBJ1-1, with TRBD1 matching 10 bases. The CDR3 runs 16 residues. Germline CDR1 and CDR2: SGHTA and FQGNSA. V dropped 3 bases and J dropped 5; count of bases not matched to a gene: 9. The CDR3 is CASSLGGQGPQTEAFF. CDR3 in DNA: TGTGCCAGCAGCTTGGGGGGACAGGGGCCCCAAACTGAAGCTTTCTTT.

As DNA, the CDR3 is TGTGCCAGCAATCCCCAGGTGGGGGCGCGTGAGCAGTACTTC. This sequence encodes CASNPQVGAREQYF. The rearrangement links TRBV6-5 to TRBJ2-7, with D perhaps matching TRBD1 (6 bases). Germline loops: CDR1 MNHEY, CDR2 SVGAGI. The CDR3 is 14 residues long. V lost 7 bases and J lost 7, with 20 bases in between.

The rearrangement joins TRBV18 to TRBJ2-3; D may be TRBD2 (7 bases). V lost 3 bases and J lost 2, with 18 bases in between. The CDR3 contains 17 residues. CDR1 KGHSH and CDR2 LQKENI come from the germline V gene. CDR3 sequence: CASSPPRARGATDTQYF. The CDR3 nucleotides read TGTGCCAGCTCACCTCCCCGCGCCCGGGGGGCCACAGATACGCAGTATTTT.